This section outlines one TCR beta chain sequence together with its context. There are 16 residues in the CDR3. Germline lookup yields CDR1 SGHRS and CDR2 YFSETQ. Trimming took 4 bases from V and 2 from J; bases not matched to a gene: 4. Sequencing used immunoSEQ multiplex PCR; TCRdb keeps in-frame clones, though not all of them. The profile shows roughly 1,000,000 clones, approximately 78% of them singletons. This record comes from a study of shared clonotypes between healthy human individuals. The V gene is TRBV5-1, the J gene TRBJ2-1; 12 nucleotides agree with TRBD2. The sequence was obtained from a man aged 18 to 29 in good health. Some clones in this sample may be carry-over from other donors' samples. Source material: memory CD4+ T cells from PBMCs. As for subset: CD45RA-negative fraction. The DNA of the CDR3 is TGCGCCAGCAGCCGACTAGCGGGAGCCGCCTACAATGAGCAGTTCTTC. It codes for CASSRLAGAAYNEQFF.